Sequencing of this TCR beta chain was carried out in a study of T cells after yellow fever vaccination. Germline-derived CDR1 and CDR2 are SGHRS and YFSETQ. The CDR3 runs to 14 residues. V gave up 1 base and J gave up 0 bases, with 4 bases separating them. 5'RACE template switching added a universal primer site and UMIs to TCR cDNA. TCRdb reanalysed the 5' RACE reads using MiXCR and keeps one entry per CDR3 protein. The repertoire consists of a few hundred thousand distinct CDR3 sequences, with around 3.9% occurring once and the leading ten covering 20% to 25%. Study results and limitations: FACS-sorted repertoires might harbor abundant contaminating clonotypes from the bulk population. Detected again after the booster were most primary-vaccination clones, at 96% CD4 and 88% CD8.

This clonotype was seen at least ten times. What it binds is unknown. This clonotype was sampled from a man aged 18 to 30 who received the YFV17D yellow fever vaccine. The chain has TRBV5-1 and TRBJ1-4, with no clear D. The material was PBMCs, obtained 5 days after the yellow fever booster vaccination. CDR3 in amino acids: CASSLRATNEKLFF. Here the CDR3 DNA reads TGCGCCAGCAGCTTGAGGGCAACTAATGAAAAACTGTTTTTT. The variable domain in full, with the rest retrieved from reference TRBV5-1 and TRBJ1-4, is KAGVTQTPRYLIKTRGQQVTLSCSPISGHRSVSWYQQTPGQGLQFLFEYFSETQRNKGNFPGRFSGRQFSNSRSEMNVSTLELGDSALYLCASSLRATNEKLFFGSGTQLSVL.